The clone carrying this TCR beta chain came up a few times. Its antigen is undetermined. TCRdb keeps only in-frame clones here, not all; method: immunoSEQ multiplex PCR. The table has about 960,000 clones, approximately 76% seen once. The sample originates from a study of shared clonotypes between healthy human individuals. Study-wide context: Each donor's CD8 memory used one plate, CD8 naive two, each CD4 subset three.

The study, taken as a whole, reports: Sampling was confined to blood; repertoires within tissues likely differ. Among the subsets, naive ones generally showed larger estimated richness than memory ones.

This CDR3 is 17 amino acids long. The V segment lost 3 bases and the J segment 8 bases; nucleotides outside the gene matches: 19. Germline V gene lookup returns CDR1 SGHTA and CDR2 FQGNSA. The rearrangement joins TRBV7-2 to TRBJ2-7; 7 positions match TRBD2. Sequenced input: memory CD4+ T cells sorted from blood. As to subset: CD45RA-negative fraction. The TCR was taken from a man between 18 and 35 years old in good health. CDR3 residues: CASSFLPGGGRSTQQYF. The CDR3 bases are TGTGCCAGCAGCTTCCTCCCGGGAGGCGGGAGATCTACGCAGCAGTACTTC.